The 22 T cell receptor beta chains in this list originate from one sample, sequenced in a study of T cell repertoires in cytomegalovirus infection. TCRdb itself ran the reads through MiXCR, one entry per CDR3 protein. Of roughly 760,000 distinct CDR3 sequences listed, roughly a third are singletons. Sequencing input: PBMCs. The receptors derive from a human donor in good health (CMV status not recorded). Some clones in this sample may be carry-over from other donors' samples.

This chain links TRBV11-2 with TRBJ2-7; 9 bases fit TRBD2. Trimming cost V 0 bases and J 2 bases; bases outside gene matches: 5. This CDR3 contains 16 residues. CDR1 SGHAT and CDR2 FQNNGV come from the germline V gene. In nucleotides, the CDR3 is TGTGCCAGCAGCTTAGATTTGCGGGGGGGAACCTACGAGCAGTACTTC. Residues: CASSLDLRGGTYEQYF.

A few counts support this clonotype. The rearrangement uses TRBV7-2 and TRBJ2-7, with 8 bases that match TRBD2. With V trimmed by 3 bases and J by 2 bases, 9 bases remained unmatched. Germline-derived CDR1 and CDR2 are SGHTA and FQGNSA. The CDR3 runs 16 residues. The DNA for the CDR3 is TGTGCCAGCAGCTTGGGATTACCGGGACTAGCCTACGAGCAGTACTTC. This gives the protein CASSLGLPGLAYEQYF.

For the CDR3, the DNA is TGCGCCAGCAGACCGGGACTAGCGGGGGCCAGCACAGATACGCAGTATTTT. It codes for CASRPGLAGASTDTQYF. The rearrangement uses TRBV4-3 and TRBJ2-3; TRBD2 aligns across 14 bases. The CDR3 sequence is 17 residues long. V shed 6 bases and J 0 bases; nucleotides not matched to a gene: 5. CDR1 and CDR2 from the germline V gene are LGHNA and YSLEER.

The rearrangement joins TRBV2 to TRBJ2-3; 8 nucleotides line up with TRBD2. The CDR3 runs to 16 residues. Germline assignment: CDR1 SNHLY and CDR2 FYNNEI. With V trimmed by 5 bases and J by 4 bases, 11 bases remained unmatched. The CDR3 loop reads CASSRDGGAIADTQYF. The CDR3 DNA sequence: TGTGCCAGCAGTAGGGACGGGGGGGCCATTGCAGATACGCAGTATTTT.

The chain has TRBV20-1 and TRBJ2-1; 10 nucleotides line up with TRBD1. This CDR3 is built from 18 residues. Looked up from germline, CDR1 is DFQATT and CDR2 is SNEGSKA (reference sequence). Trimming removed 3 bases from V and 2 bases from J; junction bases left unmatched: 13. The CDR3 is CSASPGQGRLRPYNEQFF. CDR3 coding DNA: TGCAGTGCTAGCCCGGGACAGGGGAGGCTTAGGCCCTACAATGAGCAGTTCTTC.

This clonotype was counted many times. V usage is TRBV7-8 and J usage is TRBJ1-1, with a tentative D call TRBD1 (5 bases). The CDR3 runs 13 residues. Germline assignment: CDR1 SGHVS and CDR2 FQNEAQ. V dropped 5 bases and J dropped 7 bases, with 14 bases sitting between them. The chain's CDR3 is CASSKVGGVEAFF. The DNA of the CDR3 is TGTGCCAGCAGCAAAGTTGGGGGTGTTGAAGCTTTCTTT. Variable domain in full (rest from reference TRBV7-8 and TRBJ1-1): GAGVSQSPRYKVAKRGQDVALRCDPISGHVSLFWYQQALGQGPEFLTYFQNEAQLDKSGLPSDRFFAERPEGSVSTLKIQRTQQEDSAVYLCASSKVGGVEAFFGQGTRLTVV.

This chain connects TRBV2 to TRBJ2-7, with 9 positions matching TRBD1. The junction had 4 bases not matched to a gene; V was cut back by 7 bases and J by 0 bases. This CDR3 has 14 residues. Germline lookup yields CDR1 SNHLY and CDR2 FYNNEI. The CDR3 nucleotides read TGTGCCAGCACCGGGACAGGGCACTCCTACGAGCAGTACTTC. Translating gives CASTGTGHSYEQYF.

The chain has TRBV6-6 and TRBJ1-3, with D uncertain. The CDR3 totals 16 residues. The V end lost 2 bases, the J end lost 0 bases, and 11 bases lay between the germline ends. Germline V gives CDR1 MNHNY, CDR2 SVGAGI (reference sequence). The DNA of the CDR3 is TGTGCCAGCAGTTACAGACCAGTTAGCTCTGGAAACACCATATATTTT. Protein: CASSYRPVSSGNTIYF.

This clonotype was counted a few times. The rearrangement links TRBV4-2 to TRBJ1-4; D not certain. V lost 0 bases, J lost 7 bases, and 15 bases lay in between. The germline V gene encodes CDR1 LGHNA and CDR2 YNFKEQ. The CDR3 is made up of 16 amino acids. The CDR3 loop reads CASSQDWRARVEKLFF. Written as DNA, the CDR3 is TGTGCCAGCAGCCAAGATTGGAGGGCCCGGGTTGAAAAACTGTTTTTT.

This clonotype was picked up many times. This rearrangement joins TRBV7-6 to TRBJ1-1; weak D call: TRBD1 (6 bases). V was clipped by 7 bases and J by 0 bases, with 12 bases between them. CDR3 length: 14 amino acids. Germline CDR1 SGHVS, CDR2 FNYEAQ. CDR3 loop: CASTQGGMNTEAFF. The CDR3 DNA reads TGTGCCAGCACTCAAGGGGGAATGAACACTGAAGCTTTCTTT.

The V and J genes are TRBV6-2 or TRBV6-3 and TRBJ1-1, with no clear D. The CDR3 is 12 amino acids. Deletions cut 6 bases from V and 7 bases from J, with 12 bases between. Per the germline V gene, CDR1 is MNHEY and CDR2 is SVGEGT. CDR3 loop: CASSPVAVEAFF. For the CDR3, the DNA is TGTGCCAGCAGCCCCGTCGCAGTTGAAGCTTTCTTT.

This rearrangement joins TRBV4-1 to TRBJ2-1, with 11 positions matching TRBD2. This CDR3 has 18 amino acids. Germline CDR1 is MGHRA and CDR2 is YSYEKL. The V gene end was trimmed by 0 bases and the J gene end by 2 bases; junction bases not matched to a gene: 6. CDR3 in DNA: TGCGCCAGCAGCCAAGAGGGCCAACTAGCGGGGGCCTACAATGAGCAGTTCTTC. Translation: CASSQEGQLAGAYNEQFF.

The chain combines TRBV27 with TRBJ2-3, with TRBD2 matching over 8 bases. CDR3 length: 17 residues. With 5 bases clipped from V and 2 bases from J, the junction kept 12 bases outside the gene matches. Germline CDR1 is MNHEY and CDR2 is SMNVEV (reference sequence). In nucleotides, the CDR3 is TGTGCCAGCAGTATCCGGACTAGCCCGAGGCCCACAGATACGCAGTATTTT. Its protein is CASSIRTSPRPTDTQYF.

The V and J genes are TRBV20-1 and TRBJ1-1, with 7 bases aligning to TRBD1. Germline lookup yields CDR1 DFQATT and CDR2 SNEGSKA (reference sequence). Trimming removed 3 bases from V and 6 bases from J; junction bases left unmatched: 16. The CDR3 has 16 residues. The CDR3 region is CSASLGRTGRGSEAFF. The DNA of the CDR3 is TGCAGTGCTAGTCTGGGAAGGACAGGCAGAGGCTCTGAAGCTTTCTTT.

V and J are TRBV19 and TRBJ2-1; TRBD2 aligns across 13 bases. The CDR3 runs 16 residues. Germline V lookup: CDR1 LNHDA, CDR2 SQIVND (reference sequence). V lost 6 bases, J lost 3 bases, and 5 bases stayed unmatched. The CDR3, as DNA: TGTGCCAGTAGGAGTACTAGCGGGAGGGGCTACAATGAGCAGTTCTTC. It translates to CASRSTSGRGYNEQFF. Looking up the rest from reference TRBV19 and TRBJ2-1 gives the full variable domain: DGGITQSPKYLFRKEGQNVTLSCEQNLNHDAMYWYRQDPGQGLRLIYYSQIVNDFQKGDIAEGYSVSREKKESFPLTVTSAQKNPTAFYLCASRSTSGRGYNEQFFGPGTRLTVL.

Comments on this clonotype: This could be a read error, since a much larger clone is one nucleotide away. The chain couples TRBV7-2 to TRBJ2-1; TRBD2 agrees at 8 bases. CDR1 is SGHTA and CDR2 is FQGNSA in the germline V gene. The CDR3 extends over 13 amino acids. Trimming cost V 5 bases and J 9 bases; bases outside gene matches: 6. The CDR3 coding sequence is TGTGCCAGCAGCCAGGGGACTAGTATTGAGCAGTTCTTC. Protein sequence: CASSQGTSIEQFF.

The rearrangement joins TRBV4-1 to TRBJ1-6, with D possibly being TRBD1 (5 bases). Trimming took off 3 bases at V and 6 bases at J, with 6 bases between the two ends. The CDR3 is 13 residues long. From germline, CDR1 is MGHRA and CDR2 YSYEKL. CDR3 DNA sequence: TGCGCCAGCAGCCAGGACATTAATTCACCCCTCCACTTT. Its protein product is CASSQDINSPLHF.

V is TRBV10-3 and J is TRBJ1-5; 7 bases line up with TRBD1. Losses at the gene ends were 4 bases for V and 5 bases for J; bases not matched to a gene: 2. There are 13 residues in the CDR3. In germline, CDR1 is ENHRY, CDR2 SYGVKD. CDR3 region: CAISGDRDQPQHF. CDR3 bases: TGTGCCATCAGTGGGGACAGAGATCAGCCCCAGCATTTT.

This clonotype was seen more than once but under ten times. The CDR3 nucleotides read TGTGCCAGCAGCTTTAGTTGGGGCCCTTTCTTT. Translation gives CASSFSWGPFF. The rearrangement joins TRBV7-2 to TRBJ1-1, with D perhaps matching TRBD1 (5 bases). Germline CDR1 and CDR2: SGHTA and FQGNSA. The CDR3 loop spans 11 amino acids. Trimming cost V 3 bases and J 12 bases, with 11 bases left between them.

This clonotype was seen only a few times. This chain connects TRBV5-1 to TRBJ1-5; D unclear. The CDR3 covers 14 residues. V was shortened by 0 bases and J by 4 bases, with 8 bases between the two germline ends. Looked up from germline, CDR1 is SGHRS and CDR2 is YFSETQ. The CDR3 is CASSLDSYNQPQHF. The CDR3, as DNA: TGCGCCAGCAGCTTGGACAGCTATAATCAGCCCCAGCATTTT.

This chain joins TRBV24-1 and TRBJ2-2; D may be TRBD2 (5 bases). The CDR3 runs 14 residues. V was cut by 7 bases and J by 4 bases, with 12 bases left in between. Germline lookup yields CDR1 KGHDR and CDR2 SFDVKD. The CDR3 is CATRGGRGTGELFF. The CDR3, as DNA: TGTGCCACCAGAGGCGGGCGAGGCACCGGGGAGCTGTTTTTT.

This CDR3 is CASSYSRTVINEQYF. The CDR3 DNA sequence: TGTGCCAGCAGTTACTCCCGGACAGTTATCAACGAGCAGTACTTC. The chain couples TRBV6-6 to TRBJ2-7, with D possibly matching TRBD1 (6 bases). In germline, CDR1 is MNHNY, CDR2 SVGAGI (reference sequence). The V end was cut by 0 bases, the J end by 5 bases, with 14 bases between. CDR3 length equals 15 residues.